This T cell receptor (beta chain) was found in a study of blood T cell repertoires in COVID-19. In the study overall: Acute and convalescent COVID-19 specimens originated in the United States, Italy and Spain. Nucleic acid was either cDNA or gDNA, and it came from T cells, B-cell-depleted T cells, or PBMCs.

Original methodology: How many nucleated cells were present was estimated from reference gene primer amplification. The data were produced by immunoSEQ multiplex PCR, yet TCRdb's version contains in-frame clones alone and is incomplete. V, J and clone size are those of that table, while D and trimming were read from the DNA. The sample consists of fewer than 200,000 clones, around 87% of them appearing once. V lost 3 bases and J lost 6; bases outside the gene matches: 3. This CDR3 has 14 residues. Germline V lookup: CDR1 SGHTA, CDR2 FQGNSA. V and J are TRBV7-2 and TRBJ2-7; 12 nucleotides line up with TRBD2. The TCR comes from a man aged 35 to 55 with active or convalescent COVID-19. Sequenced sample: peripheral blood. The CDR3 bases are TGTGCCAGCAGCTTGTCTAGCGGGGGGGGCGAGCAGTACTTC. It translates to CASSLSSGGGEQYF.